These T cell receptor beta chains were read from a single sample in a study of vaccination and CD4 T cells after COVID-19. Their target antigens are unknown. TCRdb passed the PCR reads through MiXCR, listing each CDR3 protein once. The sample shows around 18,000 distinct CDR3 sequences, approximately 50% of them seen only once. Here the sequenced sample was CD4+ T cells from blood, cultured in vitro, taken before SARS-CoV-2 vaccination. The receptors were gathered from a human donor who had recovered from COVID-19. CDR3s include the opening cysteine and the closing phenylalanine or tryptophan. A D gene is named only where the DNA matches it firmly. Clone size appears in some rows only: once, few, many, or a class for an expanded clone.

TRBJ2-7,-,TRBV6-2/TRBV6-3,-,TGTGCCAGCATCGCAGAGTGGGGCCCCATCCTACGAAGTATGGACTTC,CASIAEWGPILRSMDF
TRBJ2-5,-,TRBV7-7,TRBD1,TGTGCCAGCAGCCTTCGGGGACAGGGGGGAGAGACCCAGTACTTC,CASSLRGQGGETQYF
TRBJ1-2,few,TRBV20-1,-,TGCAGTGCTAGTCGCTTTGGACAGAACTATGGCTACACCTTC,CSASRFGQNYGYTF
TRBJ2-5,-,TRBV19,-,TGTGCCAGTAGTGAGGGATTTGAGACCCAGTACTTC,CASSEGFETQYF
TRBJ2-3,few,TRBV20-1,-,TGCAGTGCGGAGAATGGAATGGCGGATACGCAGTATTTT,CSAENGMADTQYF
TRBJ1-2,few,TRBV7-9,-,TGTGCCAGCAGCCCTCATGCGGGGAGGATAGGTGGCTACACCTTC,CASSPHAGRIGGYTF
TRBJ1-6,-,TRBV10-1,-,TGCGCCAGCAGTGAGAACTTAAATTCACCCCTCCACTTT,CASSENLNSPLHF
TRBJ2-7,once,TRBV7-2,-,TGTGCCAGCACCCCGGGCCCTAGAGGCTACGAGCAGTACTTC,CASTPGPRGYEQYF
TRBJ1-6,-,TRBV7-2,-,TGTGCCGGCAGCCCTCAGGGTCAGACCGACGTGAGCTCACCCCTCCACTTT,CAGSPQGQTDVSSPLHF
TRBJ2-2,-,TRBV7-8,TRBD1,TGTGCCAGCAGCTTAGCGCGACAGGGTCAAACCGGGGAGCTGTTTTTT,CASSLARQGQTGELFF
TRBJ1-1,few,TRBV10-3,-,TGTGCCATCAGTGGGGGGGGCCGGAAAGCTTTCTTT,CAISGGGRKAFF
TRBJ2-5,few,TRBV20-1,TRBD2,TGCAGTGCTAGAACTAGCGGGGGGGGGATAGAGACCCAGTACTTC,CSARTSGGGIETQYF